Reported below is one T cell receptor (beta chain). Its antigen is currently unknown. The germline CDR1 and CDR2 sequences are ENHRY and SYGVKD. V was shortened by 7 bases and J by 1 base, with 11 bases between the two germline ends. This CDR3 has 14 residues. These data come from a study of OX40 agonist ivuxolimab in advanced cancers. The wider study: Patients took ivuxolimab, an agonistic anti-OX40 (CD134) antibody.

Regarding the study as a whole: Normalized T-cell clonal expansion was also low in some nonresponders. In general, CD8+ T cells held more expanded clones than CD4+ did, on average.

Measured with immunoSEQ multiplex PCR; TCRdb has only the in-frame clones, and not every one. The profile covers fewer than 85,000 clones, with approximately 90% appearing a single time and roughly 0.56% taken by the ten largest. Cycle 7 day 1, cycle 4 day 1, and baseline were the timepoints at which blood was sampled. The genes are TRBV10-3 and TRBJ1-3; D may be TRBD1 (6 bases). The source of this sequence is an adult with an advanced solid tumor such as melanoma, head and neck, liver or kidney cancer. Sequenced here: CD4+ or CD8+ T cells sorted from blood, sampled in a trial of the OX40 agonist ivuxolimab. The CDR3 coding sequence is TGTGCCATCAAACCAGGGGATTCTGGAAACACCATATATTTT. Translating it yields CAIKPGDSGNTIYF.